This T cell receptor beta chain stems from a study of T-cell reconstitution after alpha-beta-depleted transplantation in children. TCRbeta library construction was performed incorporating unique molecular identifiers. TCRdb processed the PCR reads anew with MiXCR; each CDR3 protein has one entry. Found here are 190,000 or so distinct CDR3 sequences, more than 6.5% of them singletons; the top ten hold 3% to 3.5%. The CDR3 sequence is 14 residues long. CDR1 and CDR2 (germline): DFQATT, SNEGSKA (reference sequence). The V and J ends lost 3 bases and 6 bases respectively, with 18 bases between them. This clonotype showed up many times.

The chain employs TRBV20-1 and TRBJ2-7; possibly TRBD2 for D (6 bases). The TCR was taken from a human donor who donated a stem cell graft to a child with Wiskott-Aldrich syndrome. This specimen was PBMCs from the stem cell graft donor, taken from the stem cell graft. CDR3 residues: CSASLASDFSEQYF. CDR3 coding DNA: TGCAGTGCTAGTTTGGCTAGCGATTTTTCCGAGCAGTACTTC.